This passage covers 25 T cell receptor beta chains from one sample sequenced in a study of vaccination effects on CD4 cells after COVID-19. Upon completion of more than 9 days in culture, CD4+ T cells were isolated. Vaccination of participants consisted of two doses of either the BNT162b2 or mRNA-1273 vaccine. Data came from immunoSEQ multiplex PCR; TCRdb stores just in-frame clones and leaves some out. This table holds tens of thousands of clones, over 65% found once. For these receptors, no antigen is known. Source: CD4+ T cells from PBMCs cultured without peptide, taken after COVID-19 vaccination. These receptor sequences come from a human donor who received a COVID-19 vaccine.

This clone was picked up one time. This chain joins TRBV29-1 and TRBJ1-1; the D is unclear. The V gene's germline CDR1 is SQVTM and CDR2 ANQGSEA. This CDR3 comprises 10 residues. V was shortened by 8 bases and J by 8 bases, with 12 bases between the two germline ends. CDR3 in DNA: TGCAGCCCGGGTCCTAGGGAAGCTTTCTTT. Translation: CSPGPREAFF.

This clone was detected only a few times. This chain uses TRBV3-1 (or the pseudogene TRBV3-2) with TRBJ1-2; no firm D call. V dropped 4 bases and J dropped 7 bases, with 19 bases sitting between them. This CDR3 comprises 15 residues. CDR1 is LGHDT, CDR2 YNNKEL, per germline (reference sequence). The DNA of the CDR3 is TGTGCCAGCAGCCCCCGGGCTAGGGCTACCGGTGGCTACACCTTC. This codes for CASSPRARATGGYTF.

The rearrangement uses TRBV12-5 and TRBJ1-4, with D maybe TRBD1 (6 bases). CDR3 length: 14 amino acids. V shed 6 bases and J shed 4 bases, with 12 bases lying between them. CDR1 and CDR2 (germline): LGHNT, FRNRAP. The CDR3 DNA follows: TGTGCTAGTGGCCCGGGACATCTTAATGAAAAACTGTTTTTT. Its protein product is CASGPGHLNEKLFF.

V is TRBV10-3 and J is TRBJ1-2, with 7 positions matching TRBD1. CDR3 length: 15 amino acids. The V segment lost 2 bases and the J segment 1 base; nucleotides outside the gene matches: 4. Germline V lookup: CDR1 ENHRY, CDR2 SYGVKD. CDR3: CAISEGDSFNYGYTF. Here the CDR3 DNA reads TGTGCCATCAGTGAGGGGGACAGCTTTAACTATGGCTACACCTTC.

This chain uses TRBV7-2 with TRBJ2-7, with a tentative D call TRBD2 (6 bases). Per the germline V gene, CDR1 is SGHTA and CDR2 is FQGNSA. V gave up 2 bases and J gave up 0 bases, with 14 bases separating them. The CDR3 contains 16 residues. CDR3 in DNA: TGTGCCAGCAGCTTAAACCGGGACTCAAGCTCCTACGAGCAGTACGTC. Translating it yields CASSLNRDSSSYEQYV.

The rearrangement joins TRBV6-4 to TRBJ2-2; 7 positions agree with TRBD2. V lost 5 bases and J lost 5; bases outside the gene matches: 8. This CDR3 has 15 residues. The germline V gene has CDR1 MRHNA and CDR2 SNTAGT. CDR3: CASSPVAGVTGELFF. The CDR3 bases are TGTGCCAGCAGTCCCGTCGCGGGGGTAACCGGGGAGCTGTTTTTT.

This rearrangement joins TRBV19 to TRBJ1-2, with D hard to call. CDR3 length: 16 residues. Trimming took 5 bases from V and 3 from J, leaving 19 bases between them. The germline gives CDR1 LNHDA, CDR2 SQIVND (reference sequence). CDR3 in DNA: TGTGCCAGTAGTCCTTGGGCCAGTCAGAGGGACTATGGCTACACCTTC. Its protein is CASSPWASQRDYGYTF.

CDR3 sequence: CASSYSPRGEQFF. For the CDR3, the DNA is TGTGCCAGCAGTTACTCGCCCCGGGGTGAGCAGTTCTTC. The genes are TRBV6-6 and TRBJ2-1, with a tentative D call TRBD2 (5 bases). V was cut by 0 bases and J by 9 bases, with 9 bases left in between. This CDR3 is 13 amino acids long. Germline V gene sequence: CDR1 MNHNY, CDR2 SVGAGI (reference sequence).

The J gene is TRBJ1-3, the V gene TRBV5-1, with 8 nucleotides matching TRBD1. The CDR3 is 19 amino acids. The V and J ends lost 0 bases and 1 base, in that order; junction bases with no gene match: 12. Germline CDR1 and CDR2: SGHRS and YFSETQ. In nucleotides, the CDR3 is TGCGCCAGCAGCTTGGAGGCAGGGGGCGCGAAGTCATCTGGAAACACCATATATTTT. Its translation is CASSLEAGGAKSSGNTIYF. Using reference TRBV5-1 and TRBJ1-3 for the parts outside the CDR3, the full variable domain is KAGVTQTPRYLIKTRGQQVTLSCSPISGHRSVSWYQQTPGQGLQFLFEYFSETQRNKGNFPGRFSGRQFSNSRSEMNVSTLELGDSALYLCASSLEAGGAKSSGNTIYFGEGSWLTVV.

This clone showed up just a few times. The rearrangement joins TRBV7-3 to TRBJ1-1, with 8 bases fitting TRBD1. The V and J ends lost 3 bases and 7 bases, in that order; junction bases with no gene match: 1. The CDR3 is 12 residues long. CDR1 and CDR2 from the germline V gene are SGHTA and FQGTGA. The CDR3 DNA is TGTGCCAGCAGCTTCGACAGGGGTGAAGCTTTCTTT. It is translated as CASSFDRGEAFF.

In its sample, this clone was seen a few times. V usage is TRBV9 and J usage is TRBJ1-3; tentatively, D is TRBD1 (5 bases). Deletions cut 2 bases from V and 0 bases from J, with 6 bases between. The CDR3 covers 14 residues. Germline CDR1 is SGDLS and CDR2 is YYNGEE. CDR3: CASSVGTSGNTIYF. In DNA, the CDR3 is TGTGCCAGCAGCGTCGGGACCTCTGGAAACACCATATATTTT.

V is TRBV27 and J is TRBJ1-2, with 7 bases matching TRBD1. The junction had 13 bases not matched to a gene; V was cut back by 4 bases and J by 8 bases. Per germline, CDR1 MNHEY and CDR2 SMNVEV (reference sequence). The CDR3 loop spans 15 amino acids. CDR3 region: CASSSRGTANRGYTF. The DNA for the CDR3 is TGTGCCAGCAGTTCCCGGGGGACAGCGAATCGGGGCTACACCTTC.

The V and J genes are TRBV19 and TRBJ2-1; 8 nucleotides line up with TRBD1. This CDR3 is built from 15 residues. Germline CDR1 reads LNHDA; CDR2 reads SQIVND (reference sequence). Trimming took 7 bases from V and 4 from J; bases not matched to a gene: 9. CDR3 in amino acids: CASTEDRAPYNEQFF. In nucleotides, the CDR3 is TGTGCCAGTACCGAGGACAGGGCCCCATACAATGAGCAGTTCTTC.

The chain combines TRBV5-1 with TRBJ1-2, with D possibly TRBD1 on 5 matching bases. The V end lost 3 bases, the J end lost 6 bases, and 9 bases lay between the germline ends. Germline values: CDR1 SGHRS, CDR2 YFSETQ. This CDR3 spans 12 amino acids. The CDR3: CASSSTVDGYTF. Here the CDR3 DNA reads TGCGCCAGCAGCTCGACAGTGGATGGCTACACCTTC.

The genes are TRBV5-1 and TRBJ2-1; TRBD2 aligns across 8 bases. After removal of 4 bases from V and 2 bases from J, the junction contained 5 bases not matched to a gene. The CDR3 contains 15 residues. Germline V gives CDR1 SGHRS, CDR2 YFSETQ. The CDR3 DNA is TGCGCCAGCAGCATCGGACTAGCCACCTACAATGAGCAGTTCTTC. Encoded protein: CASSIGLATYNEQFF.

The V and J genes are TRBV5-6 and TRBJ2-5; 10 bases fit TRBD2. Germline V CDR1 and CDR2: SGHDT, YYEEEE. The CDR3 is made up of 14 amino acids. Unmatched junction bases numbered 6, after V lost 5 bases and J lost 5 bases. CDR3 loop: CASRAGGFQETQYF. The DNA for the CDR3 is TGTGCCAGCAGAGCGGGGGGGTTCCAGGAGACCCAGTACTTC.

The V call is TRBV6-1, the J call TRBJ2-1; D may be TRBD2 (6 bases). V lost 1 base, J lost 2 bases, and 24 bases lay in between. The CDR3 is 20 amino acids. The germline V gene has CDR1 MNHNS and CDR2 SASEGT. The CDR3 reads CASSEEVAGLGWGPYNEQFF. The CDR3 region has the DNA TGTGCCAGCAGTGAAGAGGTGGCGGGGTTGGGGTGGGGCCCCTACAATGAGCAGTTCTTC.

This chain uses TRBV19 with TRBJ1-2, with TRBD1 matching over 8 bases. The ends lost 2 bases at V and 5 bases at J; junction bases unmatched: 1. Looked up from germline, CDR1 is LNHDA and CDR2 is SQIVND (reference sequence). The CDR3 totals 13 residues. CDR3 coding DNA: TGTGCCAGTAGTATAAGACAGGGGTATGGCTACACCTTC. Translated: CASSIRQGYGYTF. The whole variable domain, remainder taken from reference TRBV19 and TRBJ1-2, is DGGITQSPKYLFRKEGQNVTLSCEQNLNHDAMYWYRQDPGQGLRLIYYSQIVNDFQKGDIAEGYSVSREKKESFPLTVTSAQKNPTAFYLCASSIRQGYGYTFGSGTRLTVV.

This rearrangement joins TRBV11-1 to TRBJ2-2, with D possibly called TRBD1 or TRBD2 (5 bases each). Germline values: CDR1 SGHAT, CDR2 FQDESV (reference sequence). Trimming removed 3 bases at V and 0 bases at J, with 11 bases between. This CDR3 region has 16 residues. Written as DNA, the CDR3 is TGTGCCAGCAGCTTTTCTGGGACGGCGAACACCGGGGAGCTGTTTTTT. This sequence encodes CASSFSGTANTGELFF.

The rearrangement joins TRBV19 to TRBJ1-1; TRBD1 is a possible D gene (5 bases). The CDR3 has 13 amino acids. CDR1 and CDR2 (germline): LNHDA, SQIVND (reference sequence). V was cut by 5 bases and J by 1 base, with 8 bases left in between. Here the CDR3 reads CASSRTGNTEAFF. CDR3 sequence (DNA): TGTGCCAGTAGTCGTACAGGGAACACTGAAGCTTTCTTT. Full variable domain (rest looked up from reference TRBV19 and TRBJ1-1): DGGITQSPKYLFRKEGQNVTLSCEQNLNHDAMYWYRQDPGQGLRLIYYSQIVNDFQKGDIAEGYSVSREKKESFPLTVTSAQKNPTAFYLCASSRTGNTEAFFGQGTRLTVV.

V is TRBV7-8 and J is TRBJ2-1, with 8 bases matching TRBD1. The V gene end was trimmed by 1 base and the J gene end by 8 bases; junction bases not matched to a gene: 10. Looked up from germline, CDR1 is SGHVS and CDR2 is FQNEAQ. The CDR3 loop spans 16 amino acids. CDR3 residues: CASSLGQGSRGHEQFF. CDR3 bases: TGTGCCAGCAGCTTAGGACAAGGGAGCAGGGGGCATGAGCAGTTCTTC.

This rearrangement joins TRBV10-1 to TRBJ2-3; D not certain. This CDR3 comprises 13 residues. Germline V gene sequence: CDR1 WNHNN, CDR2 SYGVQD (reference sequence). Deletions cut 5 bases from V and 3 bases from J, with 9 bases between. This CDR3 is CASSQHRTDTQYF. Here the CDR3 DNA reads TGCGCCAGCAGTCAGCATAGGACAGATACGCAGTATTTT.

The chain couples TRBV7-8 to TRBJ1-2, with 12 bases that match TRBD1. This CDR3 has 18 residues. V trimming: 2 bases; J trimming: 1 base; junction bases outside the gene matches: 8. CDR1 and CDR2 (germline): SGHVS, FQNEAQ. The CDR3 protein is CASSLRPGQGAINYGYTF. In DNA, the CDR3 is TGTGCCAGCAGCTTACGCCCGGGACAGGGGGCGATTAACTATGGCTACACCTTC. Full variable domain (outside the CDR3, taken from reference TRBV7-8 and TRBJ1-2): GAGVSQSPRYKVAKRGQDVALRCDPISGHVSLFWYQQALGQGPEFLTYFQNEAQLDKSGLPSDRFFAERPEGSVSTLKIQRTQQEDSAVYLCASSLRPGQGAINYGYTFGSGTRLTVV.

The count of this clone is one. The chain combines TRBV1 with TRBJ1-2. TRBV1 is annotated as a pseudogene. This CDR3 is built from 16 residues. CDR3 sequence reads: CTSSRKCSRGNYGYTF. CDR3 DNA sequence: TGCACCAGCAGCCGAAAGTGCAGCCGGGGGAACTATGGCTACACCTTC.

This chain uses TRBV5-1 with TRBJ2-1, with 8 bases matching TRBD2. Germline V gene lookup returns CDR1 SGHRS and CDR2 YFSETQ. Unmatched junction bases numbered 4, after V lost 3 bases and J lost 8 bases. The CDR3 is made up of 13 amino acids. Here the CDR3 reads CASSSRGGHEQFF. The CDR3 DNA reads as TGCGCCAGCAGCTCCCGGGGGGGCCATGAGCAGTTCTTC. The complete variable domain, with remaining parts taken from reference TRBV5-1 and TRBJ2-1, reads KAGVTQTPRYLIKTRGQQVTLSCSPISGHRSVSWYQQTPGQGLQFLFEYFSETQRNKGNFPGRFSGRQFSNSRSEMNVSTLELGDSALYLCASSSRGGHEQFFGPGTRLTVL.